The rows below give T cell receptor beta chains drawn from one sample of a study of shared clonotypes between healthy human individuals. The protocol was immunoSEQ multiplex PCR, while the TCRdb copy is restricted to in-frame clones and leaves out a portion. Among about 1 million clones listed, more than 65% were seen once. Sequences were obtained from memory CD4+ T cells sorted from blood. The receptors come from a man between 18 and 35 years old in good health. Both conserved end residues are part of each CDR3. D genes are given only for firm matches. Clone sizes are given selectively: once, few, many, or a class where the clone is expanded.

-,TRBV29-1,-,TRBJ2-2,TGCAGCGTTGACAGGGTTGGGGCCGGGGAGCTGTTTTTT,CSVDRVGAGELFF
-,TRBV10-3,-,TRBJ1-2,TGTGCCACAGGGGAACCAACAGGTGGGATCTATGGCTACACCTTC,CATGEPTGGIYGYTF
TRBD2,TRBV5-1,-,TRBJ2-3,TGCGCCAGCAGTGGGACTAGCGGGGGACGCACAGATACGCAGTATTTT,CASSGTSGGRTDTQYF
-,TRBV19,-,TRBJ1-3,TGTGCCAGTAGTCTTACTCCGACAGGCTTCTCTGGAAACACCATATATTTT,CASSLTPTGFSGNTIYF
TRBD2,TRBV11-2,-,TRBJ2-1,TGTGCCAGCAGCTTAGATCGAGCGGGAGGGATGAATGAGCAGTTCTTC,CASSLDRAGGMNEQFF
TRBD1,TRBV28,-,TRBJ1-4,TGTGCCAGCAGTTTCCGCTCACAGGGGCCGGTAGAAAAACTGTTTTTT,CASSFRSQGPVEKLFF
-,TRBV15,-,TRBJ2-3,TGTGCCACCAGCCCTTTCAAAGGAAGCACAGATACGCAGTATTTT,CATSPFKGSTDTQYF
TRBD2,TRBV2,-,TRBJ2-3,TGTGCCAGCAGCGAAGTAGCGGGTCTGAGCACAGATACGCAGTATTTT,CASSEVAGLSTDTQYF
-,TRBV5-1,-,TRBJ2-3,TGCGCCAGCAGCTTTGGGACGACGGGCACAGATACGCAGTATTTT,CASSFGTTGTDTQYF
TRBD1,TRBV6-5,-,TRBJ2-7,TGTGCCAGCAGTGGTCGACAGGGGCCATACGAGCAGTACTTC,CASSGRQGPYEQYF
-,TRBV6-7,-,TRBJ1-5,TGTGCCAGCAGTTACCCCAGAGACCGGGAATCGTATAGCAATCAGCCCCAGCATTTT,CASSYPRDRESYSNQPQHF
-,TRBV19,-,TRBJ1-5,TGTGCCAGTAGTATAGATTGGGGGGGATGGCAGCCCCAGCATTTT,CASSIDWGGWQPQHF
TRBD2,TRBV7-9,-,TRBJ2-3,TGTGCCAGCAGCTTAGGGACTAGGGATACAGATACGCAGTATTTT,CASSLGTRDTDTQYF
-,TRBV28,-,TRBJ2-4,TGTGCCAGCAGTTTCAAGGGGGCCAAAAACATTCAGTACTTC,CASSFKGAKNIQYF
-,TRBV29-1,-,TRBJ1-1,TGCAGCGTTGAACGGGGGGGGACTGAAGCTTTCTTT,CSVERGGTEAFF
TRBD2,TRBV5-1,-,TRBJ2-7,TGCGCCAGCAGCAGGGGGACTAGCGGGAGCGGTTACGAGCAGTACTTC,CASSRGTSGSGYEQYF
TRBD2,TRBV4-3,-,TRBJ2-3,TGCGCCAGCAGCCAAGCGGCTAGCGGGAGTGCAGATACGCAGTATTTT,CASSQAASGSADTQYF
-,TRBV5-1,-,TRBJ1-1,TGCGCCAGCAGCCCACAGGGTATTGAGCTGAACACTGAAGCTTTCTTT,CASSPQGIELNTEAFF
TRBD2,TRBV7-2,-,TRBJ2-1,TGTGCCAGCAGCTTATGGACTAGGGGCAATGAGCAGTTCTTC,CASSLWTRGNEQFF
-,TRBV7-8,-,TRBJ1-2,TGTGCCAGCAGCTTAGGTCCAGATGGCTACACCTTC,CASSLGPDGYTF
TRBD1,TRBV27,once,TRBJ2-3,TGTGCCAGCAAACGGACAGGGTGGACAGATACGCAGTATTTT,CASKRTGWTDTQYF
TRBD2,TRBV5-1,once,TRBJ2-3,TGCGCCAGCAGCTTGGACGGGACTAGCGGGAGTCCGCAGTATTTT,CASSLDGTSGSPQYF
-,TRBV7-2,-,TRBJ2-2,TGTGCCAGCAGCCCAAACGGCGGGGAGCTGTTTTTT,CASSPNGGELFF
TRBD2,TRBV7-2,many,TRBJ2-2,TGTGCCAGCAGCCCAGGACTAGCGGGAGGGTTCGGGGAGCTGTTTTTT,CASSPGLAGGFGELFF
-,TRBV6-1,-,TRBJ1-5,TGTGCCAGCAGTGAGGATTGGGCGGTTAATCAGCCCCAGCATTTT,CASSEDWAVNQPQHF
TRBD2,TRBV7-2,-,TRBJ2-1,TGTGCCAGCAGCTTCCGGACTAGCGGGGGCCACAATGAGCAGTTCTTC,CASSFRTSGGHNEQFF
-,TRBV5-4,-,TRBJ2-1,TGTGCCAGCAGCTTGGTGCCGCGGGAGCAGTTCTTC,CASSLVPREQFF
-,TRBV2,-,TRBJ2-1,TGTGCCAGCAGTGCAGGCTACAATGAGCAGTTCTTC,CASSAGYNEQFF